The 9 T cell receptor beta chains listed next were all sequenced from one sample in a study of shared clonotypes between healthy human individuals. Profiled with immunoSEQ multiplex PCR; TCRdb holds only in-frame clones, not every one. Here the sample spans around 1,100,000 clones, roughly 80% being singletons. The specimen was memory CD4+ T cells from PBMCs. This sample's subset: CD45RA-negative fraction. The receptors stem from a man in his late teens or twenties in good health. Some clones in this sample may be carry-over from other donors' samples.

On this clone itself: Different DNA sequences within this sample yield the same CDR3. The chain links TRBV28 to TRBJ1-2, with D unresolved. Germline loops: CDR1 MDHEN, CDR2 SYDVKM. Between the trimmed V and J ends, which lost 3 bases and 2 bases, there was a span of 1 base. This CDR3 is 11 amino acids long. The CDR3 bases are TGTGCCAGCAGTTTCAACTATGGCTACACCTTC. Amino acid sequence: CASSFNYGYTF.

This clone was found many times. The rearrangement joins TRBV28 to TRBJ1-5; D unclear. The germline V gene has CDR1 MDHEN and CDR2 SYDVKM. The V gene lost 2 bases and the J gene lost 8 bases, with 4 bases spanning the gap. The CDR3 covers 11 residues. CDR3 sequence reads: CASSLEEPQHF. In DNA, the CDR3 is TGTGCCAGCAGTTTAGAAGAGCCCCAGCATTTT.

V and J are TRBV11-2 and TRBJ2-5, with D tentatively TRBD2 (6 bases). Germline CDR1 and CDR2: SGHAT and FQNNGV. Trimming removed 2 bases at V and 7 bases at J, with 14 bases between. The CDR3 totals 14 residues. The CDR3 loop reads CASSLIGEGGTQYF. In DNA form, the CDR3 reads TGTGCCAGCAGCTTAATTGGCGAGGGAGGGACCCAGTACTTC.

The chain has TRBV4-1 and TRBJ2-5; 8 bases match TRBD1. The CDR3 spans 15 residues. The germline gives CDR1 MGHRA, CDR2 YSYEKL. The V segment lost 3 bases and the J segment 5 bases; nucleotides outside the gene matches: 8. CDR3 nucleotide sequence: TGCGCCAGCAGCCAGATTCAGGGGGCTAGGGAGACCCAGTACTTC. Translation gives CASSQIQGARETQYF.

The V call is TRBV14, the J call TRBJ2-6; a possible D gene is TRBD1 (5 bases). Germline V gene lookup returns CDR1 SGHDN and CDR2 FVKESK. The length of the CDR3 is 17 residues. V lost 0 bases and J 0 bases, leaving 9 bases between the germline ends. CDR3 coding DNA: TGTGCCAGCAGCCAAGATAGGGGCAGCTCTGGGGCCAACGTCCTGACTTTC. Protein sequence: CASSQDRGSSGANVLTF.

This sequence joins TRBV7-3 and TRBJ2-1; D gene ambiguous. The CDR3 spans 13 residues. Trimming shortened V by 1 base and J by 5 bases, and 6 bases separated the two germline ends. Germline lookup yields CDR1 SGHTA and CDR2 FQGTGA. The DNA of the CDR3 is TGTGCCAGCAGCTTAAACTCTGACAATGAGCAGTTCTTC. It encodes CASSLNSDNEQFF.

The CDR3 is CASTRGGLGDYNEQFF. CDR3 nucleotide sequence: TGTGCCAGCACCCGGGGGGGACTAGGGGACTACAATGAGCAGTTCTTC. The V gene is TRBV5-4, the J gene TRBJ2-1, with TRBD2 identical over 8 bases. V gave up 6 bases and J gave up 3 bases; unmatched junction bases: 11. The germline V gene has CDR1 SGHNT and CDR2 YYREEE (reference sequence). The CDR3 consists of 16 residues.

This clone was observed once. V usage is TRBV6-6 and J usage is TRBJ1-2; possibly TRBD1 for D (5 bases). V was shortened by 0 bases and J by 3 bases, with 8 bases between the two germline ends. The germline V gene has CDR1 MNHNY and CDR2 SVGAGI (reference sequence). This CDR3 has 14 amino acids. The CDR3: CASSYSEGYYGYTF. CDR3 in DNA: TGTGCCAGCAGTTACTCGGAGGGGTACTATGGCTACACCTTC.

The J gene is TRBJ1-2, the V gene TRBV2; no firm D call. V lost 5 bases and J lost 0, with 10 bases in between. The CDR3 spans 14 residues. The germline gives CDR1 SNHLY, CDR2 FYNNEI. The CDR3 coding sequence is TGTGCCAGCAGTCTGACCGTTTCTAACTATGGCTACACCTTC. Encoded protein: CASSLTVSNYGYTF.